These 26 T cell receptor beta chains were all obtained from the same sample, sequenced in a study of stem cell transplantation in POMP-related autoinflammatory disease. Libraries were prepared by immunoSEQ multiplex PCR; TCRdb keeps only in-frame clonotypes and omits some of them. The sample carries over 30,000 clones, 88% recorded once. The source material was CD4+ T cells from PBMCs, sampled before stem cell transplantation. The receptors shown here come from a human donor with POMP-related autoinflammation and immune dysregulation (PRAID).

The rearrangement links TRBV12-5 to TRBJ2-1; D not resolved. The V gene's germline CDR1 is LGHNT and CDR2 FRNRAP. The CDR3 is 13 residues long. CDR3 nucleotides: TGTCCCGCGTGGCGGATGGTCTACAATGAGCAGTTCTTC. It is translated as CPAWRMVYNEQFF.

The CDR3 protein is CASSRGSAEAFF. CDR3 DNA sequence: TGTGCCAGTAGCCGTGGGTCTGCTGAAGCTTTCTTT. The V call is TRBV13, the J call TRBJ1-1, with no clear D. The V end was cut by 9 bases, the J end by 6 bases, with 14 bases between. Per germline, CDR1 PRHDT and CDR2 FYEKMQ (reference sequence). The CDR3 length is 12 residues.

The chain is built from TRBV5-1 and TRBJ1-2; TRBD1 matches 11 bases. Trimming at V came to 0 bases and at J to 6 bases, leaving 1 base not matched to a gene. This CDR3 spans 14 amino acids. The germline V gene encodes CDR1 SGHRS and CDR2 YFSETQ. CDR3 amino acids: CASSLGDRGNGYTF. The CDR3 DNA is TGCGCCAGCAGCTTGGGGGACAGGGGGAATGGCTACACCTTC.

This clone was counted only a few times. The chain combines TRBV7-2 with TRBJ1-6; 7 positions agree with TRBD1. The CDR3 sequence is 15 residues long. Germline assignment: CDR1 SGHTA and CDR2 FQGNSA. V shed 5 bases and J 9 bases; nucleotides not matched to a gene: 10. The CDR3 region is CASSPRTGGSSPLHF. CDR3 DNA: TGTGCCAGCAGCCCGCGGACAGGAGGGAGTTCACCCCTCCACTTT.

The sample holds one count of this clone. The V call is TRBV28, the J call TRBJ1-5, with TRBD1 matching over 11 bases. With V trimmed by 2 bases and J by 0 bases, 6 bases remained unmatched. The CDR3 consists of 18 residues. Germline values: CDR1 MDHEN, CDR2 SYDVKM. The CDR3 is CASSLRDRGDYSNQPQHF. The CDR3 coding sequence is TGTGCCAGCAGTTTAAGGGACAGGGGGGATTATAGCAATCAGCCCCAGCATTTT.

The V gene is TRBV10-3, the J gene TRBJ2-1; D not resolved. V was cut by 4 bases and J by 6 bases, with 10 bases left in between. This CDR3 is 13 amino acids long. The germline V gene has CDR1 ENHRY and CDR2 SYGVKD. The CDR3 coding sequence is TGTGCCATCAGTGGCTTCCGTTCCAATGAGCAGTTCTTC. Its protein product is CAISGFRSNEQFF.

The chain is built from TRBV11-3 and TRBJ2-7, with D maybe TRBD2 (6 bases). The CDR3 is 16 residues long. Trimming removed 4 bases from V and 1 base from J, with 17 bases in between. Germline CDR1 and CDR2: SGHNT and YENEEA. The CDR3 loop is CASSWSGETPSYEQYF. CDR3 in DNA: TGTGCCAGCAGCTGGTCGGGAGAGACTCCTTCCTACGAGCAGTACTTC.

The rearrangement joins TRBV25-1 to TRBJ1-5; 8 positions agree with TRBD1. The trim removed 3 bases at V and 10 bases at J, leaving 8 bases unmatched. CDR3 length: 14 amino acids. Germline CDR1 reads MGHDK; CDR2 reads SYGVNS. CDR3 coding DNA: TGTGCCAGCAGTGAGGGACAGGTGCGAGGACCCCAGCATTTT. It is translated as CASSEGQVRGPQHF.

CDR3 DNA: TGTGCCAGTAGTATTGACAGGGGAGAGACCCAGTACTTC. It specifies CASSIDRGETQYF. The J gene is TRBJ2-5, the V gene TRBV19; 8 nucleotides align to TRBD1. This CDR3 has 13 residues. V trimming: 3 bases; J trimming: 4 bases; junction bases outside the gene matches: 1. Germline assignment: CDR1 LNHDA and CDR2 SQIVND (reference sequence).

The chain links TRBV29-1 to TRBJ1-1; maybe TRBD1 (6 bases). Per germline, CDR1 SQVTM and CDR2 ANQGSEA. CDR3 length equals 12 residues. V lost 1 base to trimming and J lost 4 bases, with 7 bases between them. CDR3 sequence: CSVEGGGTEAFF. As DNA, the CDR3 is TGCAGCGTTGAAGGAGGGGGCACTGAAGCTTTCTTT.

This chain joins TRBV11-2 and TRBJ1-5; no definite D call. CDR3 size: 13 residues. The germline V gene has CDR1 SGHAT and CDR2 FQNNGV. V lost 3 bases to trimming and J lost 3 bases, with 6 bases between them. Here the CDR3 reads CASSLGLNQPQHF. For the CDR3, the DNA is TGTGCCAGCAGCTTGGGCCTCAATCAGCCCCAGCATTTT.

The V gene is TRBV2, the J gene TRBJ2-1, with 8 bases aligning to TRBD2. Germline V CDR1 and CDR2: SNHLY, FYNNEI. This CDR3 region has 14 residues. V was pared by 7 bases and J by 5 bases, with 7 bases of the junction left unmatched. The CDR3 here is CASKPGGLNNEQFF. CDR3 in DNA: TGTGCCAGCAAACCGGGAGGGCTTAACAATGAGCAGTTCTTC.

The count of this clone is one. V and J are TRBV6-5 and TRBJ2-6; either TRBD1 or TRBD2 may fit D (6 bases each). V lost 10 bases and J 5 bases, leaving 18 bases between the germline ends. The CDR3 spans 15 residues. Germline-derived CDR1 and CDR2 are MNHEY and SVGAGI. Here the CDR3 reads CATGTRGDRANVLTF. CDR3 sequence (DNA): TGTGCCACCGGGACAAGGGGGGATCGGGCCAACGTCCTGACTTTC.

The J gene is TRBJ2-2, the V gene TRBV5-1; maybe TRBD2 (5 bases). Deletions cut 4 bases from V and 1 base from J, with 17 bases between. Germline CDR1 SGHRS, CDR2 YFSETQ. This CDR3 is built from 17 residues. CDR3 DNA: TGCGCCAGCAGCCCCCTGGTAGGGAGTCTGAACACCGGGGAGCTGTTTTTT. Translating gives CASSPLVGSLNTGELFF.

This sequence joins TRBV27 and TRBJ2-6, with D maybe TRBD2 (6 bases). V gave up 3 bases and J gave up 4 bases, with 10 bases separating them. The CDR3 extends over 15 amino acids. Germline values: CDR1 MNHEY, CDR2 SMNVEV (reference sequence). The CDR3 sequence: CASSFGGRGANVLTF. CDR3 DNA: TGTGCCAGCAGTTTCGGAGGGCGCGGGGCCAACGTCCTGACTTTC.

The J gene is TRBJ2-7, the V gene TRBV5-6; D gene uncertain. Trimming removed 2 bases from V and 0 bases from J, with 9 bases in between. Germline V gene data show CDR1 as SGHDT and CDR2 as YYEEEE. The CDR3 consists of 14 residues. DNA of the CDR3: TGTGCCAGCAGCTTTGTAGAGAGCTCCTACGAGCAGTACTTC. It translates to CASSFVESSYEQYF.

This clone appeared once. J is TRBJ1-6 and V is TRBV12-5, with TRBD1 matching over 9 bases. The germline gives CDR1 LGHNT, CDR2 FRNRAP. The CDR3 runs to 15 residues. Germline trimming cut 4 bases from V and 10 bases from J; bases unmatched to any gene: 8. CDR3 protein: CASGSKDRGGSPLHF. For the CDR3, the DNA is TGTGCTAGTGGTTCAAAAGACAGGGGGGGATCACCCCTCCACTTT.

The chain joins TRBV9 to TRBJ2-7; D might be TRBD2 (6 bases). Trimming removed 3 bases from V and 6 bases from J, with 16 bases in between. CDR1 SGDLS and CDR2 YYNGEE come from the germline V gene. The CDR3 has 14 residues. CDR3 in amino acids: CASSAGVGGGEQYF. The CDR3 coding sequence is TGTGCCAGCAGCGCGGGGGTCGGGGGTGGCGAGCAGTACTTC. Looking up the rest from reference TRBV9 and TRBJ2-7 gives the full variable domain: DSGVTQTPKHLITATGQRVTLRCSPRSGDLSVYWYQQSLDQGLQFLIQYYNGEERAKGNILERFSAQQFPDLHSELNLSSLELGDSALYFCASSAGVGGGEQYFGPGTRLTVT.

The rearrangement joins TRBV9 to TRBJ2-7; TRBD2 matches 10 bases. The germline V gene has CDR1 SGDLS and CDR2 YYNGEE. The CDR3 loop spans 16 amino acids. With V trimmed by 1 base and J by 7 bases, 11 bases remained unmatched. The CDR3 loop is CASSVLAGARSGEQYF. The CDR3 DNA reads TGTGCCAGCAGCGTACTAGCGGGGGCGCGATCTGGGGAGCAGTACTTC.

The V and J genes are TRBV5-1 and TRBJ2-5; TRBD2 agrees at 11 bases. The length of the CDR3 is 18 residues. V gave up 1 base and J gave up 4 bases; unmatched junction bases: 12. Germline lookup yields CDR1 SGHRS and CDR2 YFSETQ. The CDR3 sequence is CASSLRASGRRLGETQYF. The CDR3 coding sequence is TGCGCCAGCAGCTTGAGGGCTAGCGGGAGGCGGTTGGGAGAGACCCAGTACTTC. Full variable domain (outside the CDR3, taken from reference TRBV5-1 and TRBJ2-5): KAGVTQTPRYLIKTRGQQVTLSCSPISGHRSVSWYQQTPGQGLQFLFEYFSETQRNKGNFPGRFSGRQFSNSRSEMNVSTLELGDSALYLCASSLRASGRRLGETQYFGPGTRLLVL.

The V gene is TRBV7-2, the J gene TRBJ2-7; tentatively, D is TRBD1 (6 bases). Germline V gene sequence: CDR1 SGHTA, CDR2 FQGNSA. The V end was cut by 5 bases, the J end by 4 bases, with 15 bases between. The CDR3 contains 14 residues. The CDR3 DNA is TGTGCCAGCAGCCCTAGGCAGGGGTGGTACGAGCAGTACTTC. Amino acids: CASSPRQGWYEQYF.

In this sample, this clone turned up once. The V call is TRBV6-5, the J call TRBJ2-7; D might be TRBD1 or TRBD2, each matching 5 bases. Germline CDR1 reads MNHEY; CDR2 reads SVGAGI. CDR3 length equals 15 residues. Trimming cost V 1 base and J 3 bases, with 13 bases left between them. The chain's CDR3 is CASSYLRGQYYEQYF. CDR3 sequence (DNA): TGTGCCAGCAGTTACTTGAGGGGTCAGTACTACGAGCAGTACTTC.

This clone was found once. The rearrangement joins TRBV5-6 to TRBJ2-5; a weak D match, TRBD2 (6 bases). The ends were cut back, 0 bases at V and 5 bases at J, with 17 bases in the middle. Germline CDR1 SGHDT, CDR2 YYEEEE. This CDR3 has 16 amino acids. The CDR3 sequence: CASSLEYAGPAETQYF. The CDR3 DNA is TGTGCCAGCAGCTTGGAGTATGCGGGGCCCGCGGAGACCCAGTACTTC.

The rearrangement uses TRBV6-1 and TRBJ1-5; D is unclear. The germline CDR1 and CDR2 sequences are MNHNS and SASEGT. The V gene lost 0 bases and the J gene lost 3 bases, with 9 bases spanning the gap. This CDR3 spans 15 amino acids. The CDR3 loop reads CASSEAGRINQPQHF. The CDR3 region has the DNA TGTGCCAGCAGTGAAGCTGGGCGGATCAATCAGCCCCAGCATTTT.

This clone was recorded once. This chain links TRBV28 with TRBJ2-2; D unclear. Trimming left V 3 bases short and J 5 bases short, with 13 bases between. This CDR3 contains 15 residues. Germline V CDR1 and CDR2: MDHEN, SYDVKM. The CDR3 coding sequence is TGTGCCAGCAGTTTTGGTCAGTTAGCTACCGGGGAGCTGTTTTTT. Residues: CASSFGQLATGELFF.

V and J are TRBV5-1 and TRBJ2-2; 7 bases line up with TRBD1. The length of the CDR3 is 15 residues. V was clipped by 3 bases and J by 4 bases; unmatched bases: 6. Germline values: CDR1 SGHRS, CDR2 YFSETQ. The CDR3 DNA sequence: TGCGCCAGCAGCTCGACAGGGTCGGTCACCGGGGAGCTGTTTTTT. It specifies CASSSTGSVTGELFF.